This is a list of T cell receptor beta chains from one sample in a study of CD8+ T cells in alopecia areata. Profiled with immunoSEQ multiplex PCR; TCRdb holds only in-frame clones, not every one. The sample yields 90,000 to 150,000 clones, around 58% seen once. Sequencing was performed on CD8+ T cells sorted from blood, taken at week 4, from a patient treated with tofacitinib. These receptors were obtained from a human donor with alopecia areata. Each CDR3 is given with its conserved first and last residue. The D gene is left open where the match is weak. Where a row states a size, it is once, few, many or the class of an expanded clone; other rows omit it.

abundance: -; d_gene: TRBD1; j_gene: TRBJ2-5; v_gene: TRBV7-9; CDR3nt: TGTGCCAGCAGCTTAGGGGGACAGGCCTCCGAGACCCAGTACTTC; CDR3aa: CASSLGGQASETQYF
abundance: -; d_gene: -; j_gene: TRBJ1-5; v_gene: TRBV5-6; CDR3nt: TGTGCCAGCAGCTTACAGGGATGGACTATGATGGGCAATCAGCCCCAGCATTTT; CDR3aa: CASSLQGWTMMGNQPQHF
abundance: few; d_gene: -; j_gene: TRBJ1-5; v_gene: TRBV30; CDR3nt: TGTGCCTGGAGTACCGACGGGGCGGGTTATCAGCCCCAGCATTTT; CDR3aa: CAWSTDGAGYQPQHF
abundance: -; d_gene: -; j_gene: TRBJ2-7; v_gene: TRBV18; CDR3nt: TGTGCCAGCTCACCCCTCTACGAGCAGTACTTC; CDR3aa: CASSPLYEQYF
abundance: few; d_gene: TRBD2; j_gene: TRBJ2-7; v_gene: TRBV28; CDR3nt: TGTGCCAGCACCCTCGCGGGGGGCCACGAGCAGTACTTC; CDR3aa: CASTLAGGHEQYF
abundance: -; d_gene: -; j_gene: TRBJ2-5; v_gene: TRBV5-1; CDR3nt: TGCGCCAGCAGCTTTGACTGGACGGACCAAGAGACCCAGTACTTC; CDR3aa: CASSFDWTDQETQYF
abundance: -; d_gene: -; j_gene: TRBJ2-1; v_gene: TRBV14; CDR3nt: TGTGCCAGCAGCCTACCATCTGGTGGGGTTGAGCAGTTCTTC; CDR3aa: CASSLPSGGVEQFF
abundance: -; d_gene: TRBD1; j_gene: TRBJ2-3; v_gene: TRBV13; CDR3nt: TGTGCCAGCAGCTTAGCCACCGGGACAGGGGCTTACGATACGCAGTATTTT; CDR3aa: CASSLATGTGAYDTQYF
abundance: -; d_gene: TRBD2; j_gene: TRBJ2-5; v_gene: TRBV28; CDR3nt: TGTGCCAGCAGTTCCCTGCGGGGGACGGAAGAGACCCAGTACTTC; CDR3aa: CASSSLRGTEETQYF
abundance: -; d_gene: -; j_gene: TRBJ1-5; v_gene: TRBV4-1; CDR3nt: TGCGCCAGCAGCCTCGACAGGTTTTGGGGGCCCCAGCATTTT; CDR3aa: CASSLDRFWGPQHF
abundance: few; d_gene: -; j_gene: TRBJ2-7; v_gene: TRBV10-3; CDR3nt: TGTGCCTCCCGCCTGGCAGGGTATGTCTACGAGCAGTACTTC; CDR3aa: CASRLAGYVYEQYF
abundance: -; d_gene: -; j_gene: TRBJ2-1; v_gene: TRBV19; CDR3nt: TGTGCCAGTAGTATGTGGCAAAATGAGCAGTTCTTC; CDR3aa: CASSMWQNEQFF
abundance: few; d_gene: TRBD1; j_gene: TRBJ1-1; v_gene: TRBV30; CDR3nt: TGTGCCTGGAGGACCAACGACAGGGCTGAAGCTTTCTTT; CDR3aa: CAWRTNDRAEAFF
abundance: few; d_gene: -; j_gene: TRBJ1-5; v_gene: TRBV13; CDR3nt: TGTGCCAGCAGCTTAAGAGGGTCCGAGGGGCATCAGCCCCAGCATTTT; CDR3aa: CASSLRGSEGHQPQHF
abundance: few; d_gene: -; j_gene: TRBJ1-2; v_gene: TRBV27; CDR3nt: TGTGCCAGCAGTTTAATAGGGGGAGGAGTCGGCTACACCTTC; CDR3aa: CASSLIGGGVGYTF
abundance: -; d_gene: -; j_gene: TRBJ2-7; v_gene: TRBV7-8; CDR3nt: TGTGCCAGCAGCTTAGACCTCATCTCCTCCTACGAGCAGTACTTC; CDR3aa: CASSLDLISSYEQYF
abundance: -; d_gene: -; j_gene: TRBJ1-6; v_gene: TRBV19; CDR3nt: TGTGCCAGTAGTATCTTCGAGTGGAACTCACCCCTCCACTTT; CDR3aa: CASSIFEWNSPLHF
abundance: few; d_gene: -; j_gene: TRBJ1-6; v_gene: TRBV30; CDR3nt: TGTGCCTGGAGTGTGATTTCACCCCTCCACTTT; CDR3aa: CAWSVISPLHF
abundance: -; d_gene: -; j_gene: TRBJ2-5; v_gene: TRBV19; CDR3nt: TGTGCCAGTAGTCCCGGAGATGGGGGCCAGCCGGAGACCCAGTACTTC; CDR3aa: CASSPGDGGQPETQYF
abundance: few; d_gene: TRBD2; j_gene: TRBJ2-5; v_gene: TRBV30; CDR3nt: TGTGCCTGGACTAGCGGGAAAGAGACCCAGTACTTC; CDR3aa: CAWTSGKETQYF
abundance: -; d_gene: TRBD2; j_gene: TRBJ2-1; v_gene: TRBV15; CDR3nt: TGTGCCACCAGCAGAGCCGGGGGGGGCACCTACAATGAGCAGTTCTTC; CDR3aa: CATSRAGGGTYNEQFF
abundance: few; d_gene: -; j_gene: TRBJ2-5; v_gene: TRBV7-9; CDR3nt: TGTGCCAGCAGCTCGGTTGCAACAGAGACCCAGTACTTC; CDR3aa: CASSSVATETQYF
abundance: -; d_gene: -; j_gene: TRBJ1-2; v_gene: TRBV19; CDR3nt: TGTGCCAGTGATACAGGGTGGAACTATGGCTACACCTTC; CDR3aa: CASDTGWNYGYTF
abundance: few; d_gene: -; j_gene: TRBJ2-7; v_gene: TRBV4-1; CDR3nt: TGCGCCAGCAGCCCCCGAGGGGACTACGAGCAGTACTTC; CDR3aa: CASSPRGDYEQYF
abundance: -; d_gene: -; j_gene: TRBJ1-1; v_gene: TRBV13; CDR3nt: TGTGCCAGCTTTGCTACTGAAGCTTTCTTT; CDR3aa: CASFATEAFF
abundance: few; d_gene: -; j_gene: TRBJ2-3; v_gene: TRBV15; CDR3nt: TGTGCCACCAGCAGAGATCAGGAGACTAGCACAGATACGCAGTATTTT; CDR3aa: CATSRDQETSTDTQYF
abundance: few; d_gene: -; j_gene: TRBJ2-3; v_gene: TRBV12-5; CDR3nt: TGTGCTAGTGGTTTGGTGGCGATGGGCACAGATACGCAGTATTTT; CDR3aa: CASGLVAMGTDTQYF
abundance: -; d_gene: TRBD1; j_gene: TRBJ2-7; v_gene: TRBV7-2; CDR3nt: TGTGCCAGCAGCTCGGGACAGGGGTACTACGAGCAGTACTTC; CDR3aa: CASSSGQGYYEQYF
abundance: -; d_gene: -; j_gene: TRBJ2-1; v_gene: TRBV5-6; CDR3nt: TGTGCCAGCAGCTTGGCAGTCTATGAGCAGTTCTTC; CDR3aa: CASSLAVYEQFF
abundance: -; d_gene: -; j_gene: TRBJ1-2; v_gene: TRBV29-1; CDR3nt: TGCAGCGTCCGGGACACCACCTATGGCTACACCTTC; CDR3aa: CSVRDTTYGYTF
abundance: -; d_gene: -; j_gene: TRBJ2-4; v_gene: TRBV27; CDR3nt: TGTGCCAGCAGCCCCACTACGGGGGGCCGCATTCAGTACTTC; CDR3aa: CASSPTTGGRIQYF
abundance: -; d_gene: -; j_gene: TRBJ2-3; v_gene: TRBV6-5; CDR3nt: TGTGCCAGCAGTTACTCGGGACTTGGAGCAGATACGCAGTATTTT; CDR3aa: CASSYSGLGADTQYF
abundance: few; d_gene: -; j_gene: TRBJ2-5; v_gene: TRBV30; CDR3nt: TGTGCCTGGACAGAATCCCAAGAGACCCAGTACTTC; CDR3aa: CAWTESQETQYF
abundance: -; d_gene: -; j_gene: TRBJ2-7; v_gene: TRBV30; CDR3nt: TGTGCCTGGAGTGCTGCAGGCCTTGGGCAGTACTTC; CDR3aa: CAWSAAGLGQYF
abundance: -; d_gene: -; j_gene: TRBJ2-7; v_gene: TRBV29-1; CDR3nt: TGCAGCGTGGGGCTTAACTACGAGCAGTACTTC; CDR3aa: CSVGLNYEQYF
abundance: -; d_gene: TRBD2; j_gene: TRBJ2-7; v_gene: TRBV29-1; CDR3nt: TGCAGCGTCGGGACGCGGGGGTACGAGCAGTACTTC; CDR3aa: CSVGTRGYEQYF
abundance: -; d_gene: -; j_gene: TRBJ2-7; v_gene: TRBV4-2; CDR3nt: TGTGCCAGCAGCCAAGATAGCGGCACTCACTACGAGCAGTACTTC; CDR3aa: CASSQDSGTHYEQYF
abundance: -; d_gene: TRBD2; j_gene: TRBJ2-3; v_gene: TRBV7-2; CDR3nt: TGTGCCAGCAGCTCCGGGACTAGGACAGATACGCAGTATTTT; CDR3aa: CASSSGTRTDTQYF
abundance: -; d_gene: -; j_gene: TRBJ2-5; v_gene: TRBV11-2; CDR3nt: TGTGCCAGCAGCCCACCTTACCGGCGGGAGACCCAGTACTTC; CDR3aa: CASSPPYRRETQYF